This record looks at one TCR beta chain sequence and its context. The antigen remains undetermined. These data come from a study of CD8+ T cells in alopecia areata. Regarding the study as a whole: Normal skin's resident alphabeta T cells are also sequenced in scalp samples. Elevated clonality characterized lesional scalp relative to normal scalp, particularly in alopecia totalis/universalis. Among the top 100, expanded CD8+ clones were significantly decreased by tofacitinib, as was scalp clonality. Because one nonresponder was included, the link of baseline CD8+ expansion to response is considered uncertain.

This CDR3 spans 17 amino acids. The junction had 7 bases not matched to a gene; V was cut back by 4 bases and J by 2 bases. CDR1 is SGDLS, CDR2 YYNGEE, per germline. Reverse transcription of extracted RNA yielded cDNA, which provided the sequencing template. The method was immunoSEQ multiplex PCR; TCRdb's version includes in-frame clones alone and lacks a portion of them. The data show roughly 180,000 clones, 53% seen once. Specified treatment: oral pan-JAK inhibitor, 5-10 mg twice daily. This TCR came from a human donor with alopecia areata. Sequenced here: CD8+ T cells sorted from blood, sampled at week 24, from a patient treated with tofacitinib. This rearrangement joins TRBV9 to TRBJ2-3; 13 bases align to TRBD2. The CDR3 protein is CASSPRLAGGFTDTQYF. The DNA of the CDR3 is TGTGCCAGCAGCCCGCGACTAGCGGGGGGTTTCACAGATACGCAGTATTTT.